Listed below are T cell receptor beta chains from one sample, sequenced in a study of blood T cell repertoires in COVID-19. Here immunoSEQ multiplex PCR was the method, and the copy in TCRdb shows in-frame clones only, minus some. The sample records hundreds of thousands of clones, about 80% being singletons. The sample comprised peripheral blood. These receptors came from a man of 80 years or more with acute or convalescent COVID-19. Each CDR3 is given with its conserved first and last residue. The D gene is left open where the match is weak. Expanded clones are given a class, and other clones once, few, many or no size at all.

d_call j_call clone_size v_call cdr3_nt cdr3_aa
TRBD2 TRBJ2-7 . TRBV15 TGTGCCACCAGCAGAGATGGTAGCGGGAGAGGTGAGCAGTACTTC CATSRDGSGRGEQYF
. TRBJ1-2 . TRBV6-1 TGTGCCAGCAGTGAAGCGGCAACAATCTATGGCTACACCTTC CASSEAATIYGYTF
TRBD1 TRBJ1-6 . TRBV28 TGTGCCAGCTTGGTGAACAGGGGGTTTTCACCCCTCCACTTT CASLVNRGFSPLHF
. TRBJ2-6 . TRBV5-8 TGTGCCAGCAGCTTGGCCTCCTACTCTGGGGCCAACGTCCTGACTTTC CASSLASYSGANVLTF
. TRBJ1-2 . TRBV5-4 TGTGCCAGCACCTCGCTCGGAGGAAACTATGGCTACACCTTC CASTSLGGNYGYTF
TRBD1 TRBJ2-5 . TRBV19 TGTGCCAGTAGTAGAACCTCAGGGGGCCGAGAGACCCAGTACTTC CASSRTSGGRETQYF
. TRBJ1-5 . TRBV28 TGTGCCAGCAGTTTAGGGGCCAGGGTACAGCCCCAGCATTTT CASSLGARVQPQHF
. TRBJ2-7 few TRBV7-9 TGTGCCAGCTGGGGCGGGGTAGGGGAAAGGCAGTACTTC CASWGGVGERQYF
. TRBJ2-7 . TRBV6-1 TGTGCCAGCAGTGACCAAACAGGGAACTCCGAGCAGTACTTC CASSDQTGNSEQYF
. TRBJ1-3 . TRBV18 TGTGCCAGCTCATTAGCCTTCTCTGGAAACACCATATATTTT CASSLAFSGNTIYF
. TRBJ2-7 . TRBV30 TGTGCCTGGAGCGCCGGCGGGTTCTTGCGGTACGAGCAGTACTTC CAWSAGGFLRYEQYF
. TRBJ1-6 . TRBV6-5 TGTGCCAGCAGTTCGGGGGGCAATCATAATTCACCCCTCCACTTT CASSSGGNHNSPLHF
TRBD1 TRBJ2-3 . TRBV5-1 TGCGCCAGCAGCCCCGGGACAGGGGGCAGAGGCGATACGCAGTATTTT CASSPGTGGRGDTQYF
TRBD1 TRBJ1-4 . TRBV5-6 TGTGCCAGCAGCTTCGGGACAGGGGCAGAAAAACTGTTTTTT CASSFGTGAEKLFF
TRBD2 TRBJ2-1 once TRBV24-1 TGTGCCACCAGTGATTTGCAGACTAGCGGGAGCTCCTACAATGAGCAGTTCTTC CATSDLQTSGSSYNEQFF
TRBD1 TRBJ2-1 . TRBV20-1 TGCAGTGCTAGTTACAGGGGCTCCTACAATGAGCAGTTCTTC CSASYRGSYNEQFF
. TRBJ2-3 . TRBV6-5 TGTGCCAGCATCCTTACAGGGTCCCCCTGGGATACGCAGTATTTT CASILTGSPWDTQYF
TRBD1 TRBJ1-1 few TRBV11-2 TGTGCCAGCAGCTTAACAGGGGCCGTTGAAGCTTTCTTT CASSLTGAVEAFF
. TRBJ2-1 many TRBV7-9 TGTGCCAGCAGCCCAGGTTGGGTCCCCAACGATGAGCAGTTCTTC CASSPGWVPNDEQFF
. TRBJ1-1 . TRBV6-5 TGTGCCAGCACCCAAGGGAGTTACACTGAAGCTTTCTTT CASTQGSYTEAFF
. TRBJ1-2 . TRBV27 TGTGCCAGCAGTTTATCAGGGGGGGGCCATGGCTACACCTTC CASSLSGGGHGYTF
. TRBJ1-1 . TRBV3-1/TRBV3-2 TGTGCCAGCAGCCATTTGTCCCTTGGAGATTTAACTGAAGCTTTCTTT CASSHLSLGDLTEAFF
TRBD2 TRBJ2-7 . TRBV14 TGTGCCAGCAGCCAACGTAGCGGGGGGGCCTACGAGCAGTACTTC CASSQRSGGAYEQYF
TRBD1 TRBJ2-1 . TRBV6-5 TGTGCCAGCAGTTGGACAGGGGGCTACAATGAGCAGTTCTTC CASSWTGGYNEQFF
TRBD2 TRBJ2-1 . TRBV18 TGTGCCAGCTCACCCAATGGAGGGACTACCTCCGGTGAGCAGTTCTTC CASSPNGGTTSGEQFF
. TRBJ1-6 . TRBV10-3 TGTGCCATCAGTGAGTCCGGAGGGCAGCGCAATTCACCCCTCCACTTT CAISESGGQRNSPLHF